This passage covers 9 T cell receptor beta chains from one sample sequenced in a study of cytomegalovirus exposure and HLA in healthy donors. PCR employed 60 Vbeta and 13 Jbeta primers. Clones were read by immunoSEQ multiplex PCR, and TCRdb kept only the in-frame ones, dropping some. The data contain approximately 100,000 clones, roughly three quarters of them seen just once; the ten biggest clones take up under 5%. The sequenced sample was PBMCs. The receptors stem from a woman aged 45-65 years in good health and CMV-seropositive.

V gene TRBV4-2 combines with J gene TRBJ2-7; 7 nucleotides agree with TRBD2. Germline values: CDR1 LGHNA, CDR2 YNFKEQ. Trimming took 1 base from V and 4 from J; bases not matched to a gene: 7. The CDR3 length is 15 residues. This CDR3 is CASSQGAGMNYEQYF. CDR3 sequence (DNA): TGTGCCAGCAGCCAAGGAGCGGGAATGAATTACGAGCAGTACTTC.

The J gene is TRBJ2-7, the V gene TRBV29-1, with D perhaps matching TRBD1 (6 bases). CDR1 SQVTM and CDR2 ANQGSEA come from the germline V gene. The CDR3 covers 12 residues. Trimming took off 6 bases at V and 1 base at J, with 10 bases between the two ends. As DNA, the CDR3 is TGCAGCGTAGAGGACAGATCCTACGAGCAGTACTTC. This translates into CSVEDRSYEQYF.

The chain has TRBV6-6 and TRBJ1-2; 8 bases map to TRBD1. Germline values: CDR1 MNHNY, CDR2 SVGAGI (reference sequence). Losses at the gene ends were 6 bases for V and 6 bases for J; bases not matched to a gene: 12. This CDR3 has 15 amino acids. As DNA, the CDR3 is TGTGCCAGCAGCCTTTTCCCAGGGGGCGCTGATGGCTACACCTTC. This codes for CASSLFPGGADGYTF.

The chain couples TRBV7-9 to TRBJ1-2; the D is unclear. Germline V gene sequence: CDR1 SEHNR, CDR2 FQNEAQ (reference sequence). The length of the CDR3 is 15 residues. Trimming pared 1 base from V and 0 bases from J, leaving 9 bases between. The DNA for the CDR3 is TGTGCCAGCAGCTTAGGGGAGACCCCTAACTATGGCTACACCTTC. Protein sequence: CASSLGETPNYGYTF.

The V and J genes are TRBV19 and TRBJ2-2; 10 positions match TRBD1. CDR1 LNHDA and CDR2 SQIVND come from the germline V gene (reference sequence). V gave up 5 bases and J gave up 7 bases; unmatched junction bases: 10. The CDR3 is 16 amino acids. The CDR3 loop reads CASSLGQGVINGELFF. CDR3 sequence (DNA): TGTGCCAGTAGTCTAGGACAGGGGGTCATTAACGGGGAGCTGTTTTTT.

The chain recombines TRBV7-8 with TRBJ1-5; perhaps TRBD1 as D (6 bases). The germline gives CDR1 SGHVS, CDR2 FQNEAQ. The CDR3 length is 19 residues. The germline V and J ends were trimmed by 2 bases and 7 bases, with 27 bases remaining between them. The DNA of the CDR3 is TGTGCCAGCAGCTTACTCGTGGCCTCAGGGGAACGAGGAGACCAGCCCCAGCATTTT. It translates to CASSLLVASGERGDQPQHF.

This clone was counted a single time. This chain links TRBV9 with TRBJ2-5, with 9 positions matching TRBD1. The germline V gene encodes CDR1 SGDLS and CDR2 YYNGEE. V dropped 4 bases and J dropped 3; count of bases not matched to a gene: 4. This CDR3 has 14 residues. The CDR3 DNA follows: TGTGCCAGCAGCCAGACAGGGGGGGAAGAGACCCAGTACTTC. Its protein product is CASSQTGGEETQYF. Filled out from reference TRBV9 and TRBJ2-5, the complete variable domain reads DSGVTQTPKHLITATGQRVTLRCSPRSGDLSVYWYQQSLDQGLQFLIQYYNGEERAKGNILERFSAQQFPDLHSELNLSSLELGDSALYFCASSQTGGEETQYFGPGTRLLVL.

This chain connects TRBV5-4 to TRBJ1-1; the match to TRBD1 covers 7 bases. Unmatched junction bases numbered 5, after V lost 0 bases and J lost 3 bases. The CDR3 runs to 15 residues. Germline V lookup: CDR1 SGHNT, CDR2 YYREEE (reference sequence). The CDR3 DNA follows: TGTGCCAGCAGCTTGGTAGGGGGCGGGGACACTGAAGCTTTCTTT. Its translation: CASSLVGGGDTEAFF.

J is TRBJ2-1 and V is TRBV10-1; 7 bases map to TRBD1. The CDR3 has 14 residues. Germline V gene sequence: CDR1 WNHNN, CDR2 SYGVQD (reference sequence). J gave up 0 bases and V 6 bases, and 2 bases lay outside the gene matches. For the CDR3, the DNA is TGCGCCAGCAGCCGGGACAGCTCCTACAATGAGCAGTTCTTC. This translates into CASSRDSSYNEQFF.